These T cell receptor beta chains were read from a single sample in a study of human T cells and chemical hapten exposure. MiXCR was run by TCRdb on the RACE reads, yielding one entry per CDR3 protein. The sample includes about 400,000 distinct CDR3 sequences, just under 6.5% of them seen just once. The sequences come from whole blood, collected in connection with sensitization to the hapten diphenylcyclopropenone (DPC). The origin of the receptors is a woman under 30 with alopecia areata. Some clones in this sample may be carry-over from other donors' samples. The CDR3 runs from the conserved cysteine through the conserved F or W. The D gene is left open where the match is weak. Clone sizes are given selectively: once, few, many, or a class where the clone is expanded.

d_gene | abundance | j_gene | v_gene | CDR3aa | CDR3nt
NA | many | TRBJ1-6 | TRBV6-5 | CASSYWVQGDNSPLHF | TGTGCCAGCAGTTACTGGGTACAGGGTGATAATTCACCCCTCCACTTT
NA | few | TRBJ1-5 | TRBV20-1 | CSARGIGEKYSNQPQHF | TGCAGTGCTAGAGGAATCGGGGAAAAATATAGCAATCAGCCCCAGCATTTT
NA | many | TRBJ1-2 | TRBV12-3/TRBV12-4 | CASSHPLAGASGYGYTF | TGTGCCAGCAGTCATCCCCTGGCGGGGGCTTCCGGTTATGGCTACACCTTC
TRBD1 | NA | TRBJ2-3 | TRBV20-1 | CSAPDQGTGSLDTQYF | TGCAGTGCCCCAGACCAAGGGACAGGGTCTTTGGATACGCAGTATTTT
NA | NA | TRBJ1-1 | TRBV7-9 | CACSPRGTEAFF | TGTGCCTGCAGCCCGAGAGGCACTGAAGCTTTCTTT
NA | NA | TRBJ1-1 | TRBV24-1 | CATMMNTEAFF | TGTGCCACCATGATGAACACTGAAGCTTTCTTT
NA | many | TRBJ1-2 | TRBV29-1 | CSVEPGGGYTF | TGCAGCGTTGAACCGGGCGGTGGCTACACCTTC
NA | many | TRBJ1-3 | TRBV4-3 | CASSQAQEFGNTIYF | TGCGCCAGCAGCCAAGCGCAGGAATTTGGAAACACCATATATTTT
NA | few | TRBJ2-7 | TRBV15 | CATSRVAGAAGYEQYF | TGTGCCACCAGCAGAGTGGCCGGGGCGGCGGGCTACGAGCAGTACTTC
TRBD1 | NA | TRBJ1-6 | TRBV6-6 | CASSYSVAQGIPLHF | TGTGCCAGCAGTTACTCGGTCGCACAGGGGATACCCCTCCACTTT
NA | few | TRBJ2-7 | TRBV20-1 | CSASGHLSYEQYF | TGCAGTGCTAGTGGACATCTGAGCTACGAGCAGTACTTC
NA | NA | TRBJ2-6 | TRBV27 | CASSFIGGSGANVLTF | TGTGCCAGCAGTTTCATCGGAGGGTCTGGGGCCAACGTCCTGACTTTC
NA | NA | TRBJ2-1 | TRBV18 | CASSPGTVSYNEQFF | TGTGCCAGCTCACCCGGGACGGTCTCCTACAATGAGCAGTTCTTC
TRBD1 | few | TRBJ2-5 | TRBV5-1 | CASSGQGAVGETQYF | TGCGCCAGCAGCGGACAGGGAGCGGTTGGAGAGACCCAGTACTTC
NA | NA | TRBJ2-6 | TRBV9 | CASSGLLGRTYGANVLTF | TGTGCCAGCAGCGGACTTCTTGGACGGACCTATGGGGCCAACGTCCTGACTTTC
TRBD1 | many | TRBJ1-1 | TRBV5-1 | CASSSTGQDQAFF | TGCGCCAGCAGCTCTACGGGACAGGACCAAGCTTTCTTT
TRBD1 | NA | TRBJ1-2 | TRBV20-1 | CSAGPGQGGYTF | TGCAGTGCCGGCCCGGGACAGGGGGGCTACACCTTC
TRBD2 | few | TRBJ2-1 | TRBV20-1 | CSASRPGLGTLEQFF | TGCAGTGCTAGTAGACCGGGACTAGGCACCCTTGAGCAGTTCTTC
NA | many | TRBJ2-1 | TRBV6-4 | CASSPAVEGDNEQFF | TGTGCCAGCAGTCCCGCGGTAGAGGGGGACAATGAGCAGTTCTTC
TRBD2 | few | TRBJ2-1 | TRBV20-1 | CSARRGGSSYNEQFF | TGCAGTGCTAGACGCGGGGGGAGCTCCTACAATGAGCAGTTCTTC
NA | many | TRBJ2-6 | TRBV6-2/TRBV6-3 | CASTLSSSGANVLTF | TGTGCCAGCACCTTATCTTCCTCTGGGGCCAACGTCCTGACTTTC
TRBD2 | few | TRBJ2-1 | TRBV11-2 | CASSHLAGGPSEQFF | TGTGCCAGCAGCCACCTAGCGGGGGGGCCATCTGAGCAGTTCTTC
NA | few | TRBJ2-2 | TRBV7-9 | CASSSAVGATGELFF | TGTGCCAGCAGCTCAGCGGTAGGGGCCACCGGGGAGCTGTTTTTT
NA | many | TRBJ2-3 | TRBV29-1 | CSVAGRPEGDTQYF | TGCAGCGTTGCGGGGAGGCCCGAGGGGGATACGCAGTATTTT
TRBD1 | many | TRBJ2-2 | TRBV12-3/TRBV12-4 | CASSWDSLNTGELFF | TGTGCCAGCAGCTGGGACAGTTTAAACACCGGGGAGCTGTTTTTT
NA | NA | TRBJ1-4 | TRBV6-6 | CASRRLQGTGEKLFF | TGTGCCAGCAGGCGCTTACAGGGAACAGGAGAAAAACTGTTTTTT
TRBD1 | NA | TRBJ2-4 | TRBV5-8 | CASSTEHRGDIQYF | TGTGCCAGCAGCACAGAACACAGGGGTGACATTCAGTACTTC
TRBD1 | many | TRBJ2-2 | TRBV7-2 | CASSLGTGEPGELFF | TGTGCCAGCAGCTTAGGGACAGGGGAGCCCGGGGAGCTGTTTTTT
NA | NA | TRBJ2-3 | TRBV28 | CASSRGDASTDTQYF | TGTGCCAGCAGTCGAGGGGATGCTAGCACAGATACGCAGTATTTT
NA | NA | TRBJ2-7 | TRBV27 | CASSLTWLVAKSSYEQYF | TGTGCCAGCAGTTTAACATGGTTGGTGGCCAAGAGCTCCTACGAGCAGTACTTC
NA | few | TRBJ2-7 | TRBV7-2 | CASSSSGYEQYF | TGTGCCAGCAGCTCCTCCGGGTACGAGCAGTACTTC
NA | NA | TRBJ1-1 | TRBV6-2/TRBV6-3 | CASTEGQLTEAFF | TGTGCCAGCACCGAAGGACAATTGACTGAAGCTTTCTTT
NA | many | TRBJ1-1 | TRBV7-9 | CASSFTGPEAFF | TGTGCCAGCAGCTTCACGGGGCCTGAAGCTTTCTTT
NA | few | TRBJ1-2 | TRBV27 | CAILYGYTF | TGTGCCATCCTCTATGGCTACACCTTC
NA | many | TRBJ1-4 | TRBV4-3 | CASSQDRGIIPTTNEKLFF | TGCGCCAGCAGCCAAGATCGGGGGATCATTCCCACAACTAATGAAAAACTGTTTTTT
NA | NA | TRBJ1-2 | TRBV6-5 | CASRPTPNYGYTF | TGTGCCAGCAGGCCCACACCCAACTATGGCTACACCTTC
NA | many | TRBJ2-3 | TRBV6-2/TRBV6-3 | CASSYSGAQHNTQYF | TGTGCCAGCAGTTACTCGGGGGCCCAACATAATACGCAGTATTTT
NA | many | TRBJ1-5 | TRBV12-3/TRBV12-4 | CAISGSNQPQHF | TGTGCCATCTCTGGGTCCAATCAGCCCCAGCATTTT
TRBD1 | few | TRBJ1-1 | TRBV5-1 | CASSTGQGTEAFF | TGCGCCAGCAGCACGGGACAGGGGACTGAAGCTTTCTTT
NA | many | TRBJ2-3 | TRBV6-1 | CASSEAGDTQYF | TGTGCCAGCAGTGAAGCGGGAGATACGCAGTATTTT
TRBD1 | many | TRBJ1-6 | TRBV6-5 | CASSEDRVSYNSPLHF | TGTGCCAGCAGTGAGGACAGGGTTTCCTATAATTCACCCCTCCACTTT
NA | many | TRBJ1-2 | TRBV12-3/TRBV12-4 | CASSLGGSSYGYTF | TGTGCCAGCAGTTTAGGAGGTTCCTCCTATGGCTACACCTTC
NA | many | TRBJ2-7 | TRBV20-1 | CSAQEGRVPPYEQYF | TGCAGTGCTCAAGAGGGGAGAGTCCCCCCTTACGAGCAGTACTTC
NA | few | TRBJ2-2 | TRBV7-9 | CASSFPMSGGELFF | TGTGCCAGCAGTTTCCCGATGAGCGGCGGGGAGCTGTTTTTT